The 10 T cell receptor beta chains below all came from one sample that was sequenced in a study of breast tumors, draining lymph nodes, adjacent tissues. Via MiXCR, TCRdb re-called the multiplex PCR reads, giving one row per CDR3 protein. The sample holds around 170,000 distinct CDR3 sequences, around a third seen once. Breast cancer patients provided tissue from their axillary draining lymph nodes. The sequencing sample was made of axillary lymph node tissue. The origin of the receptors is a female donor with breast cancer. Some clones in this sample may be carry-over from other donors' samples.

This clonotype was detected many times. The chain recombines TRBV12-5 with TRBJ2-3; D remains ambiguous. Germline V gene data show CDR1 as LGHNT and CDR2 as FRNRAP. The V and J ends lost 3 bases and 6 bases respectively, with 10 bases between them. This CDR3 has 13 amino acids. This chain's CDR3 is CASGFETRDTQYF. For the CDR3, the DNA is TGTGCTAGTGGTTTCGAAACCCGGGATACGCAGTATTTT.

This clonotype was seen repeatedly, ten times or more. The V gene is TRBV7-6, the J gene TRBJ2-7; 8 bases agree with TRBD1. There are 15 residues in the CDR3. Per the germline V gene, CDR1 is SGHVS and CDR2 is FNYEAQ. With 6 bases clipped from V and 0 bases from J, the junction kept 7 bases outside the gene matches. This chain's CDR3 is CASSLTGDNSYEQYF. DNA of the CDR3: TGTGCCAGCAGTTTGACAGGGGACAACTCCTACGAGCAGTACTTC.

Points on this clonotype: This likely comes from a read error, as the CDR3 has no conserved phenylalanine or tryptophan at its end. The DNA is left out, because the CDR3 cannot be placed on it with certainty; the CDR3 is given as TCRdb lists it. The chain joins TRBV7-3 to TRBJ1-6. Germline CDR1 reads SGHTA; CDR2 reads FQGTGA. 8 amino acids form the CDR3, both terminal residues included. CDR3: CASSPSLT.

As regards this clonotype: The junction differs from germline at one of its ends, possibly a read error. CDR3 protein: CASSLNTDAQYF. Written as DNA, the CDR3 is TGTGCCAGCAGCCTAAATACAGATGCGCAGTATTTT. J is TRBJ2-3 and V is TRBV3-1; D not resolved. Germline V lookup: CDR1 LGHDT, CDR2 YNNKEL (reference sequence). The CDR3 length is 12 residues.

This clonotype was picked up many times. The J gene is TRBJ2-5, the V gene TRBV2, with D possibly being TRBD1 (5 bases). Germline V lookup: CDR1 SNHLY, CDR2 FYNNEI. This CDR3 has 15 residues. The V and J ends lost 6 bases and 0 bases respectively, with 14 bases between them. CDR3 in amino acids: CASRTSRADQETQYF. The CDR3 DNA reads TGTGCCAGCAGGACTTCCAGGGCGGACCAAGAGACCCAGTACTTC.

This clonotype was observed at least ten times. CDR3 amino acids: CAWSPLVEQFF. CDR3 DNA sequence: TGTGCCTGGAGTCCCCTAGTTGAGCAGTTCTTC. The V and J genes are TRBV30 and TRBJ2-1; D is ambiguous. Trimming pared 2 bases from V and 9 bases from J, leaving 8 bases between. CDR3 length: 11 residues. Germline-derived CDR1 and CDR2 are GTSNPN and SVGIG (reference sequence).

CDR3 DNA: TGTGCCAGCAGTTTAGTCAGGTGGCCCACCGGGGAGCTGTTTTTT. This gives the protein CASSLVRWPTGELFF. This rearrangement joins TRBV27 to TRBJ2-2; D is ambiguous. Germline CDR1 MNHEY, CDR2 SMNVEV (reference sequence). This CDR3 has 15 residues. Trimming took 2 bases from V and 4 from J, leaving 11 bases between them.

This clonotype was counted many times. The rearrangement joins TRBV4-2 to TRBJ2-1, with D possibly being TRBD1 (6 bases). Trimming took 0 bases from V and 10 from J, leaving 10 bases between them. Germline lookup yields CDR1 LGHNA and CDR2 YNFKEQ. The CDR3 is 13 amino acids. The chain's CDR3 is CASSQEGTQEQFF. The CDR3 coding sequence is TGTGCCAGCAGCCAAGAAGGGACACAAGAGCAGTTCTTC.

This clonotype was counted many times. The chain joins TRBV7-2 to TRBJ2-7; no definite D call. The V end was cut by 1 base, the J end by 2 bases, with 9 bases between. CDR1 and CDR2 (germline): SGHTA, FQGNSA. The CDR3 consists of 14 residues. The CDR3 DNA sequence: TGTGCCAGCAGCTTAGAACTGCAACCCTACGAGCAGTACTTC. Translated: CASSLELQPYEQYF.

Of note for this clonotype: The junction and the germline gene differ at one end; a read error may be behind it. The chain carries TRBV20-1 and TRBJ1-2; the D is unclear. This CDR3 contains 16 residues. Germline CDR1 DFQATT, CDR2 SNEGSKA (reference sequence). The CDR3 DNA reads as TGCAGTGCGACGGCTGGCAGTGGCAGCTCAAACTATGGTTACACCTTC. Its translation is CSATAGSGSSNYGYTF.